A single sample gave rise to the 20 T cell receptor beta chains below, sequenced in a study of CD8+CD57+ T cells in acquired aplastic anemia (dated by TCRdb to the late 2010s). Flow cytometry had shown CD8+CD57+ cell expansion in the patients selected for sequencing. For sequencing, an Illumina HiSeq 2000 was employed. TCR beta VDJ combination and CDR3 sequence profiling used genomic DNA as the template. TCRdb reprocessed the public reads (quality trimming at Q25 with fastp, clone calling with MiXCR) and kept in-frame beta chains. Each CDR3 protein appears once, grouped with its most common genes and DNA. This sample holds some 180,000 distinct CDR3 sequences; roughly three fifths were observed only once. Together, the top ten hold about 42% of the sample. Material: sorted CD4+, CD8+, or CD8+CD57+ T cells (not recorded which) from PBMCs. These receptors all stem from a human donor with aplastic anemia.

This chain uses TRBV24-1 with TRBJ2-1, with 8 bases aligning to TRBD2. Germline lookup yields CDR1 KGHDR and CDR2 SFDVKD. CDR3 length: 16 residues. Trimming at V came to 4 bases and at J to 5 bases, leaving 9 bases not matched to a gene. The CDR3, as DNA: TGTGCCACCAGTGACCCCGGGGGGGCAGGGGACAATGAGCAGTTCTTC. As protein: CATSDPGGAGDNEQFF.

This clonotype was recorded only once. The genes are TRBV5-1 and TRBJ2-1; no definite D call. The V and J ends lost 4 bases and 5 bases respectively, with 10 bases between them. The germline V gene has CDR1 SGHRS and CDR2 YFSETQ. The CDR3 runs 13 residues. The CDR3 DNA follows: TGCGCCAGCAGCCACGGCAGGAACAATGAGCAGTTCTTC. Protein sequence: CASSHGRNNEQFF. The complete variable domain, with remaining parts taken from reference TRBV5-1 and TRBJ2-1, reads KAGVTQTPRYLIKTRGQQVTLSCSPISGHRSVSWYQQTPGQGLQFLFEYFSETQRNKGNFPGRFSGRQFSNSRSEMNVSTLELGDSALYLCASSHGRNNEQFFGPGTRLTVL.

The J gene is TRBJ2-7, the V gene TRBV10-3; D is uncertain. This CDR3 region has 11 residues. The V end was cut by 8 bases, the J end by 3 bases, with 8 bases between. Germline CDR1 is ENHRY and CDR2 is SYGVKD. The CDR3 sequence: CAIGRNYEQYF. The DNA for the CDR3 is TGTGCCATCGGAAGAAACTACGAGCAGTACTTC.

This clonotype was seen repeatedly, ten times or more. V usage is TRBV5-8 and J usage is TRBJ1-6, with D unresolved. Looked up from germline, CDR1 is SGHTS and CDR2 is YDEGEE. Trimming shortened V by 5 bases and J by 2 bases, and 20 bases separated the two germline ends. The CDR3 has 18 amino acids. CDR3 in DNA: TGTGCCAGCAGGGACCCCGACACTCAAGGGACCTATAATTCACCCCTCCACTTT. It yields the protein CASRDPDTQGTYNSPLHF.

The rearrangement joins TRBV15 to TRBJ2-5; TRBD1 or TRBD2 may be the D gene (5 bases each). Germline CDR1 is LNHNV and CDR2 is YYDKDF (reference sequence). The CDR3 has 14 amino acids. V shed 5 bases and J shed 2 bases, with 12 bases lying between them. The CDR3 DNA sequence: TGTGCCACCAGCGGGGACGGGATACAAGAGACCCAGTACTTC. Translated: CATSGDGIQETQYF.

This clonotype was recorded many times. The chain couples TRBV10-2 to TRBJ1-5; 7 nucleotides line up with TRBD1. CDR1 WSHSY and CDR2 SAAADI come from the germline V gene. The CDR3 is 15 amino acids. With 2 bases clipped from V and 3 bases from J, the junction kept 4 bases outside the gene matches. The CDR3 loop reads CASSEDREINQPQHF. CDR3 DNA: TGCGCCAGCAGTGAGGACAGGGAAATCAATCAGCCCCAGCATTTT.

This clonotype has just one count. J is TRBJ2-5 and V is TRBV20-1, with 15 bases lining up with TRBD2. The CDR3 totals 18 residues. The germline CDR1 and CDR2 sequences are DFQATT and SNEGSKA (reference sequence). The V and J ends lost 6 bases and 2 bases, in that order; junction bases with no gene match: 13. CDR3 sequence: CSAPARTSGGVQQETQYF. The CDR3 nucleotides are TGCAGTGCCCCAGCCCGGACTAGCGGGGGGGTACAACAAGAGACCCAGTACTTC.

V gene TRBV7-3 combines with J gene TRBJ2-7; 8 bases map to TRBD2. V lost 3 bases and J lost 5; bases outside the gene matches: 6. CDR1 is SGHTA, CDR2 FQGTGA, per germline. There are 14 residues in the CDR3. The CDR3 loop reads CASSLAGLANEQYF. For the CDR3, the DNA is TGTGCCAGCAGCTTGGCAGGACTAGCTAACGAGCAGTACTTC.

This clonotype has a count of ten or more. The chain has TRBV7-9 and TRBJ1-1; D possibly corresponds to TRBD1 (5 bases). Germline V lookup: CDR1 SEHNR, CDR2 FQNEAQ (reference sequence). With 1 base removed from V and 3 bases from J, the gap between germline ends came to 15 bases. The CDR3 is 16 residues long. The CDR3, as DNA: TGTGCCAGCAGCTTAGAGGGAGGGACGAGGTACACTGAAGCTTTCTTT. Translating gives CASSLEGGTRYTEAFF.

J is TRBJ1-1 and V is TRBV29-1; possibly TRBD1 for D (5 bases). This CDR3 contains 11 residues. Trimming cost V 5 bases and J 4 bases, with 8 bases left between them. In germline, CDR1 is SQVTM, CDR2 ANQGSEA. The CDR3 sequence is CSVRDGTEAFF. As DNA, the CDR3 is TGCAGCGTTCGGGACGGCACTGAAGCTTTCTTT.

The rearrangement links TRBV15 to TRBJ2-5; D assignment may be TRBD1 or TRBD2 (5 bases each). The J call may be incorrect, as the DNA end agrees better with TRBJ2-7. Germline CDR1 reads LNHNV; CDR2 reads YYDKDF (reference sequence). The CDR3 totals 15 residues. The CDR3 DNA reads TGTGCCACCAGTAAGGCTTCGGGGACCTTTGCCGAGCAGTACTTC. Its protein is CATSKASGTFAEQYF.

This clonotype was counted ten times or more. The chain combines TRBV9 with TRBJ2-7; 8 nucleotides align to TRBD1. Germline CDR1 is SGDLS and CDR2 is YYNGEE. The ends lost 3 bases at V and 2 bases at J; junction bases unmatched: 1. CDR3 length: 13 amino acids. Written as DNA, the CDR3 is TGTGCCAGCAGCGGACAGGGGACCTACGAGCAGTACTTC. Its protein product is CASSGQGTYEQYF.

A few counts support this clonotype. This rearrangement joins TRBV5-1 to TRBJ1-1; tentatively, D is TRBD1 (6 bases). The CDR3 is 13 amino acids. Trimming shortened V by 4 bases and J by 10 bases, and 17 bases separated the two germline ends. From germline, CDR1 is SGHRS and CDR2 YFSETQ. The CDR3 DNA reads TGCGCCAGCAGCGGGGGGGTCGGGGGGCGAGCTTTCTTT. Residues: CASSGGVGGRAFF.

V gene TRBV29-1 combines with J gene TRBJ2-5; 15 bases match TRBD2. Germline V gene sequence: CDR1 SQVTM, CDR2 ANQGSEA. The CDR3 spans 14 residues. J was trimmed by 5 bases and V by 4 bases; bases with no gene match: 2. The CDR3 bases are TGCAGCGTTGCGGGACTAGCGGGGGGTGAGACCCAGTACTTC. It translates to CSVAGLAGGETQYF.

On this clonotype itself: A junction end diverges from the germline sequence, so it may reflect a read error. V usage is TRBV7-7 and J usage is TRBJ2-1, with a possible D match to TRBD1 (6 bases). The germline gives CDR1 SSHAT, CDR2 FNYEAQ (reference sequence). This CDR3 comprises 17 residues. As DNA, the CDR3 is TGTGCTAGCAGCATAGCCAGCAGTGAGTCACAGGGCTATAAGCAGTTCTTC. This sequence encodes CASSIASSESQGYKQFF. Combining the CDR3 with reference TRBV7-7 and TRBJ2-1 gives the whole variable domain GAGVSQSPRYKVTKRGQDVTLRCDPISSHATLYWYQQALGQGPEFLTYFNYEAQPDKSGLPSDRFSAERPEGSISTLTIQRTEQRDSAMYRCASSIASSESQGYKQFFGPGTRLTVL.

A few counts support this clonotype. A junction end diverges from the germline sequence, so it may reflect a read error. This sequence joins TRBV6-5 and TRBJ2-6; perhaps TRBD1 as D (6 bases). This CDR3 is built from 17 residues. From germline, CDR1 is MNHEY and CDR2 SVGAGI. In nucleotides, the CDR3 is TGTGCCATCAGTGCCAGGACAGAGAGCTCTGGGGCCAACGTCCTGACTTTC. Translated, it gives CAISARTESSGANVLTF.

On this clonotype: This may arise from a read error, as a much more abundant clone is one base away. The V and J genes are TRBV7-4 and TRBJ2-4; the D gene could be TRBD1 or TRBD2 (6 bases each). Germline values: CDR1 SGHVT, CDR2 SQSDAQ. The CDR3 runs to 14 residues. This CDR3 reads CASSLARGENVQYF. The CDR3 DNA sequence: TGTGCCAGCAGTTTAGCTAGGGGGGAGAACGTTCAGTACTTC. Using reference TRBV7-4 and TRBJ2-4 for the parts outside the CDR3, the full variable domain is GAGVSQSPRYKVAKRGRDVALRCDSISGHVTLYWYRQTLGQGSEVLTYSQSDAQRDKSGRPSGRFSAERPERSVSTLKIQRTEQGDSAVYLCASSLARGENVQYFGAGTRLSVL.

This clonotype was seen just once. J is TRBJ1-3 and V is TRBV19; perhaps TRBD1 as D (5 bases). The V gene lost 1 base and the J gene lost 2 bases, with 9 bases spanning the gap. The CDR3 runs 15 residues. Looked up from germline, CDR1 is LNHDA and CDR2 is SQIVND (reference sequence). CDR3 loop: CASSIAPDTGNTIYF. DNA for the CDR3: TGTGCCAGTAGTATAGCTCCGGACACTGGAAACACCATATATTTT.

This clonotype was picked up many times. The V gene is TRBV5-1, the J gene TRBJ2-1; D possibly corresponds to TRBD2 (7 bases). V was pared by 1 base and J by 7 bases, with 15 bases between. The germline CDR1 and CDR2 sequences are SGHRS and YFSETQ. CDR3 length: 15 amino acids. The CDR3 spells CASSLKGGALNEQFF. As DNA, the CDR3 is TGCGCCAGCAGCTTGAAAGGGGGGGCCTTAAATGAGCAGTTCTTC.

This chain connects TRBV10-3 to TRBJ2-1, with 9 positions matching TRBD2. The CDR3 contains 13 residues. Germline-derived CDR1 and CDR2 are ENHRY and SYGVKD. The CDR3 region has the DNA TGTGCTACCGGGGAGCGGGAGGACAATGAGCAGTTCTTC. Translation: CATGEREDNEQFF.